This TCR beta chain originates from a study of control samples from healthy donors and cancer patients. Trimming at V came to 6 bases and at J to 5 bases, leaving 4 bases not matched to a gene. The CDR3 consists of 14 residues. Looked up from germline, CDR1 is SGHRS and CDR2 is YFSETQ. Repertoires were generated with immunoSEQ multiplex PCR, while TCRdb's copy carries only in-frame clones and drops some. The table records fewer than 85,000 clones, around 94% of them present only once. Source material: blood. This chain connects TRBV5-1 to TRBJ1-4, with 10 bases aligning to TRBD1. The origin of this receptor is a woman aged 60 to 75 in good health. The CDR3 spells CASTPDRGNEKLFF. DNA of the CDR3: TGCGCCAGCACCCCGGACAGGGGGAATGAAAAACTGTTTTTT. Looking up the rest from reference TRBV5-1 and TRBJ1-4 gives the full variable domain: KAGVTQTPRYLIKTRGQQVTLSCSPISGHRSVSWYQQTPGQGLQFLFEYFSETQRNKGNFPGRFSGRQFSNSRSEMNVSTLELGDSALYLCASTPDRGNEKLFFGSGTQLSVL.